The 21 T cell receptor beta chains given below trace back to one sample, sequenced in a study of shared clonotypes between healthy human individuals. Clones were sequenced by immunoSEQ multiplex PCR, and TCRdb holds only the in-frame ones, with some missing. Among 950,000 to 1,100,000 clones listed, 75% to 85% were seen once. Sequencing was done on a sample of memory CD4+ T cells from PBMCs. Subset reported: CD45RA-negative fraction. The source is a man aged 18 to 29 in good health. Some clones in this sample may be carry-over from other donors' samples.

This rearrangement joins TRBV28 to TRBJ1-1, with D possibly matching TRBD1 (6 bases). The V gene's germline CDR1 is MDHEN and CDR2 SYDVKM. V was shortened by 8 bases and J by 10 bases, with 17 bases between the two germline ends. The CDR3 is made up of 12 amino acids. The CDR3 DNA reads TGTGCCAGCGGACTAGGGACATCGCTAGCTTTCTTT. Its translation: CASGLGTSLAFF.

CDR3 DNA: TGTGCCAGCAGTGAACTTGGTAGGGAGGCCAAAAACATTCAGTACTTC. It translates to CASSELGREAKNIQYF. This sequence joins TRBV25-1 and TRBJ2-4; a possible D gene is TRBD2 (5 bases). Trimming cost V 2 bases and J 1 base, with 12 bases left between them. The V gene's germline CDR1 is MGHDK and CDR2 SYGVNS. The CDR3 runs to 16 residues.

The gene calls are TRBV28 and TRBJ1-5; no clear D. Germline lookup yields CDR1 MDHEN and CDR2 SYDVKM. Trimming shortened V by 6 bases and J by 3 bases, and 18 bases separated the two germline ends. The CDR3 is made up of 16 amino acids. The CDR3 DNA follows: TGTGCCAGCAGACCTTCCGGGCAGGTCCTCAATCAGCCCCAGCATTTT. Amino acid sequence: CASRPSGQVLNQPQHF.

This clone was seen many times. This chain connects TRBV28 to TRBJ2-3; 7 positions agree with TRBD1. CDR1 is MDHEN, CDR2 SYDVKM, per germline. The V segment lost 5 bases and the J segment 2 bases; nucleotides outside the gene matches: 13. CDR3 size: 17 residues. The CDR3 spells CASSTPYGTVDTDTQYF. The CDR3 nucleotides are TGTGCCAGCAGTACCCCCTACGGGACAGTAGACACAGATACGCAGTATTTT.

This clone was seen ten or more times. The rearrangement links TRBV9 to TRBJ1-5; D is possibly TRBD1 (6 bases). The CDR3 runs to 14 residues. Trimming shortened V by 2 bases and J by 6 bases, and 12 bases separated the two germline ends. CDR1 is SGDLS and CDR2 is YYNGEE in the germline V gene. The CDR3: CASSVGDTFQPQHF. CDR3 coding DNA: TGTGCCAGCAGCGTGGGGGACACTTTTCAGCCCCAGCATTTT.

The chain recombines TRBV18 with TRBJ2-4; TRBD2 is a possible D gene (6 bases). Trimming left V 2 bases short and J 3 bases short, with 11 bases between. CDR1 is KGHSH, CDR2 LQKENI, per germline. CDR3 length equals 15 residues. The CDR3 nucleotides are TGTGCCAGCTCACCAGCGGCGGGAAGCAAAAACATTCAGTACTTC. As protein: CASSPAAGSKNIQYF.

This chain joins TRBV7-9 and TRBJ2-7, with TRBD2 as a possible D gene (5 bases). The CDR3 has 14 amino acids. CDR1 and CDR2 from the germline V gene are SEHNR and FQNEAQ (reference sequence). Trimming took off 5 bases at V and 6 bases at J, with 17 bases between the two ends. For the CDR3, the DNA is TGTGCCAGCAGCCCACGGACGGCTAGCTCCGAGCAGTACTTC. Its protein is CASSPRTASSEQYF. Full variable domain (rest looked up from reference TRBV7-9 and TRBJ2-7): DTGVSQNPRHKITKRGQNVTFRCDPISEHNRLYWYRQTLGQGPEFLTYFQNEAQLEKSRLLSDRFSAERPKGSFSTLEIQRTEQGDSAMYLCASSPRTASSEQYFGPGTRLTVT.

The chain has TRBV30 and TRBJ2-5; D may be TRBD2 (5 bases). The germline CDR1 and CDR2 sequences are GTSNPN and SVGIG (reference sequence). Trimming left V 2 bases short and J 7 bases short, with 11 bases between. The CDR3 extends over 12 amino acids. The CDR3 DNA reads TGTGCCTGGAGTTACCGTGGAGGGACCCAGTACTTC. Amino acids: CAWSYRGGTQYF.

A word on this clone: This could be a read error, since a much larger clone is one nucleotide away. The sample carries other DNA sequences with the same CDR3. The CDR3 region has the DNA TGTGCCAGCAGCGCGGACAGGGCCGGAAACACCATATACTTT. This codes for CASSADRAGNTIYF. The rearrangement uses TRBV6-5 and TRBJ1-3; 8 bases line up with TRBD1. The CDR3 contains 14 residues. Germline assignment: CDR1 MNHEY and CDR2 SVGAGI.

In its sample, this clone was seen once. The V gene is TRBV7-2, the J gene TRBJ1-2; 7 bases map to TRBD1. The CDR3 is 17 residues long. After removal of 1 base from V and 2 bases from J, the junction contained 10 bases not matched to a gene. CDR1 and CDR2 from the germline V gene are SGHTA and FQGNSA. The CDR3 nucleotides are TGTGCCAGCAGCTTAGAGTCCAACAGGGGTTTAAACTATGGCTACACCTTC. Amino acid sequence: CASSLESNRGLNYGYTF. The entire variable domain, with the rest obtained from reference TRBV7-2 and TRBJ1-2, is as follows: GAGVSQSPSNKVTEKGKDVELRCDPISGHTALYWYRQSLGQGLEFLIYFQGNSAPDKSGLPSDRFSAERTGGSVSTLTIQRTQQEDSAVYLCASSLESNRGLNYGYTFGSGTRLTVV.

This chain connects TRBV7-9 to TRBJ2-7; 12 bases map to TRBD1. With V trimmed by 5 bases and J by 2 bases, 4 bases remained unmatched. Germline CDR1 and CDR2: SEHNR and FQNEAQ (reference sequence). The CDR3 totals 15 residues. The CDR3 DNA follows: TGTGCCAGCAGCCGGGGACAGGGGGCTGCCTACGAGCAGTACTTC. It yields the protein CASSRGQGAAYEQYF.

This clone was counted at least ten times. The J gene is TRBJ2-1, the V gene TRBV10-3, with TRBD2 matching over 9 bases. Germline CDR1 is ENHRY and CDR2 is SYGVKD. The CDR3 loop spans 13 amino acids. V dropped 5 bases and J dropped 7; count of bases not matched to a gene: 3. CDR3 protein: CAISPLAGNEQFF. CDR3 sequence (DNA): TGTGCCATCAGTCCTCTAGCGGGAAATGAGCAGTTCTTC.

V gene TRBV11-2 combines with J gene TRBJ2-7; D gene uncertain. Germline V gene data show CDR1 as SGHAT and CDR2 as FQNNGV. The CDR3 consists of 15 residues. The V gene lost 2 bases and the J gene lost 2 bases, with 13 bases spanning the gap. The CDR3, as DNA: TGTGCCAGCAGCTTAACAGAAGGGCAGACCTACGAGCAGTACTTC. Translating gives CASSLTEGQTYEQYF. Combining the CDR3 with reference TRBV11-2 and TRBJ2-7 gives the whole variable domain EAGVAQSPRYKIIEKRQSVAFWCNPISGHATLYWYQQILGQGPKLLIQFQNNGVVDDSQLPKDRFSAERLKGVDSTLKIQPAKLEDSAVYLCASSLTEGQTYEQYFGPGTRLTVT.

This chain connects TRBV14 to TRBJ2-1; TRBD1 is a possible D gene (5 bases). The CDR3 consists of 12 residues. The ends were cut back, 5 bases at V and 5 bases at J, with 7 bases in the middle. Germline V gene lookup returns CDR1 SGHDN and CDR2 FVKESK. The CDR3, as DNA: TGTGCCAGCAGCGGGGCCCACAATGAGCAGTTCTTC. It yields the protein CASSGAHNEQFF. The full variable domain, its missing parts supplied by reference TRBV14 and TRBJ2-1, is EAGVTQFPSHSVIEKGQTVTLRCDPISGHDNLYWYRRVMGKEIKFLLHFVKESKQDESGMPNNRFLAERTGGTYSTLKVQPAELEDSGVYFCASSGAHNEQFFGPGTRLTVL.

For this clone: The same CDR3 also results from other DNA sequences found in this sample. The chain uses TRBV11-3 and TRBJ1-1; D gene uncertain. This CDR3 is built from 14 residues. Germline CDR1 is SGHNT and CDR2 is YENEEA. V shed 0 bases and J shed 3 bases, with 8 bases lying between them. Here the CDR3 reads CASSLEGTDTEAFF. The CDR3 coding sequence is TGTGCCAGCAGCTTAGAGGGAACGGACACTGAAGCTTTCTTT.

Of note for this clone: One end of the junction does not line up with germline, which may come from a read error. V and J are TRBV6-1 and TRBJ2-7; TRBD2 might be the D (5 bases). The CDR3 has 14 residues. Germline CDR1 reads MNHNS; CDR2 reads SASEGT. For the CDR3, the DNA is TGTGCCAGCAGGGGTCTGGGGTGGGTGGGAGTCGGAGATTTC. As protein: CASRGLGWVGVGDF.

This clone was recorded a few times. The J gene is TRBJ2-7, the V gene TRBV2; 8 positions match TRBD1. The ends lost 10 bases at V and 8 bases at J; junction bases unmatched: 13. The germline gives CDR1 SNHLY, CDR2 FYNNEI. This CDR3 has 13 amino acids. The DNA of the CDR3 is TGTGCCACCCTGGGCACAGGGGGAGAGAAGCAGTACTTC. This gives the protein CATLGTGGEKQYF. Together with reference TRBV2 and TRBJ2-7, the CDR3 gives the full variable domain: EPEVTQTPSHQVTQMGQEVILRCVPISNHLYFYWYRQILGQKVEFLVSFYNNEISEKSEIFDDQFSVERPDGSNFTLKIRSTKLEDSAMYFCATLGTGGEKQYFGPGTRLTVT.

V usage is TRBV5-1 and J usage is TRBJ2-5; D is ambiguous. CDR3 length: 13 residues. Trimming shortened V by 1 base and J by 5 bases, and 9 bases separated the two germline ends. Germline V CDR1 and CDR2: SGHRS, YFSETQ. The CDR3 DNA reads as TGCGCCAGCAGCTTGACGGCCCCGGAGACCCAGTACTTC. It translates to CASSLTAPETQYF.

The rearrangement links TRBV14 to TRBJ2-5, with 9 positions matching TRBD1. This CDR3 is built from 15 residues. V lost 1 base, J lost 4 bases, and 4 bases stayed unmatched. Germline CDR1 SGHDN, CDR2 FVKESK. CDR3 sequence reads: CASSQVTGGLETQYF. The CDR3 DNA sequence: TGTGCCAGCAGCCAAGTGACAGGGGGATTAGAGACCCAGTACTTC.

This clone has just a few counts. V gene TRBV9 combines with J gene TRBJ1-4; no clear D. The V and J ends lost 0 bases and 7 bases respectively, with 13 bases between them. Germline-derived CDR1 and CDR2 are SGDLS and YYNGEE. The CDR3 is 15 residues long. The CDR3: CASSVGSGWGEKLFF. The CDR3 region has the DNA TGTGCCAGCAGCGTAGGGAGCGGGTGGGGTGAAAAACTGTTTTTT.

V usage is TRBV9 and J usage is TRBJ2-3; D gene ambiguous. V gave up 0 bases and J gave up 4 bases, with 9 bases separating them. Germline lookup yields CDR1 SGDLS and CDR2 YYNGEE. The CDR3 sequence is 14 residues long. The chain's CDR3 is CASSVAFRSDTQYF. CDR3 coding DNA: TGTGCCAGCAGCGTAGCTTTCCGCTCAGATACGCAGTATTTT. The variable domain in full, with the rest retrieved from reference TRBV9 and TRBJ2-3, is DSGVTQTPKHLITATGQRVTLRCSPRSGDLSVYWYQQSLDQGLQFLIQYYNGEERAKGNILERFSAQQFPDLHSELNLSSLELGDSALYFCASSVAFRSDTQYFGPGTRLTVL.